The 12 T cell receptor beta chains below were found in one sample sequenced in a study of blood T cell repertoires in COVID-19. The table came from immunoSEQ multiplex PCR; TCRdb's copy has only in-frame clones and leaves some out. In the table there are some 190,000 clones, approximately 88% of which are singletons. The sequencing sample was made of PBMCs or T cells enriched from blood (not recorded which). Receptor source: a woman between 25 and 40 years old who had recovered from COVID-19.

CDR3 in amino acids: CASRSQTGVSYEQYF. CDR3 DNA: TGTGCCAGCCGCAGCCAAACAGGGGTCTCCTACGAGCAGTACTTC. The chain employs TRBV2 and TRBJ2-7, with 7 bases aligning to TRBD1. This CDR3 comprises 15 residues. V was clipped by 8 bases and J by 0 bases; unmatched bases: 10. CDR1 is SNHLY and CDR2 is FYNNEI in the germline V gene.

The chain has TRBV7-2 and TRBJ2-1; 9 nucleotides line up with TRBD2. Germline V gives CDR1 SGHTA, CDR2 FQGNSA. The ends lost 0 bases at V and 7 bases at J; junction bases unmatched: 13. CDR3 length: 18 residues. This CDR3 is CASSLASGRGGLRNEQFF. For the CDR3, the DNA is TGTGCCAGCAGCTTAGCTAGCGGGAGAGGGGGATTACGAAATGAGCAGTTCTTC. The full variable domain, with the rest looked up from reference TRBV7-2 and TRBJ2-1, is GAGVSQSPSNKVTEKGKDVELRCDPISGHTALYWYRQSLGQGLEFLIYFQGNSAPDKSGLPSDRFSAERTGGSVSTLTIQRTQQEDSAVYLCASSLASGRGGLRNEQFFGPGTRLTVL.

This chain links TRBV27 with TRBJ2-7; no clear D gene. CDR1 is MNHEY, CDR2 SMNVEV, per germline (reference sequence). Trimming took 3 bases from V and 1 from J, leaving 13 bases between them. The CDR3 has 15 amino acids. Here the CDR3 DNA reads TGTGCCAGCAGTTTTTCCCCCTCGAGATCCTACGAGCAGTACTTC. It yields the protein CASSFSPSRSYEQYF.

The rearrangement joins TRBV18 to TRBJ1-1, with D possibly matching TRBD1 (6 bases). From germline, CDR1 is KGHSH and CDR2 LQKENI. V dropped 3 bases and J dropped 1 base, with 18 bases sitting between them. The CDR3 has 17 residues. CDR3: CASSPGPGGEGNTEAFF. In DNA, the CDR3 is TGTGCCAGCTCACCCGGTCCGGGGGGCGAGGGGAACACTGAAGCTTTCTTT. Filled out from reference TRBV18 and TRBJ1-1, the complete variable domain reads NAGVMQNPRHLVRRRGQEARLRCSPMKGHSHVYWYRQLPEEGLKFMVYLQKENIIDESGMPKERFSAEFPKEGPSILRIQQVVRGDSAAYFCASSPGPGGEGNTEAFFGQGTRLTVV.

The chain has TRBV5-1 and TRBJ2-7; TRBD2 matches 8 bases. The V and J ends lost 3 bases and 3 bases, in that order; junction bases with no gene match: 5. The CDR3 totals 14 residues. Germline lookup yields CDR1 SGHRS and CDR2 YFSETQ. CDR3: CASSSGRDHYEQYF. Here the CDR3 DNA reads TGCGCCAGCAGCTCCGGGAGGGACCACTACGAGCAGTACTTC.

The rearrangement links TRBV10-3 to TRBJ1-4; D remains unclear. Germline V gene lookup returns CDR1 ENHRY and CDR2 SYGVKD. The V end was cut by 2 bases, the J end by 2 bases, with 9 bases between. This CDR3 is 15 amino acids long. The CDR3 DNA is TGTGCCATCAGTGAGCGGGGAATCACTAATGAAAAACTGTTTTTT. Its translation is CAISERGITNEKLFF.

The CDR3 region is CASSKPLGGDYEQYF. The DNA of the CDR3 is TGTGCCAGCAGTAAACCACTAGGGGGGGACTACGAGCAGTACTTC. V usage is TRBV27 and J usage is TRBJ2-7; weak D call: TRBD2 (7 bases). V lost 5 bases to trimming and J lost 3 bases, with 17 bases between them. CDR3 length: 15 residues. Germline CDR1 is MNHEY and CDR2 is SMNVEV (reference sequence).

V gene TRBV2 combines with J gene TRBJ1-5; the match to TRBD1 covers 7 bases. The germline gives CDR1 SNHLY, CDR2 FYNNEI. The J segment lost 0 bases and the V segment lost 7 bases, leaving 6 bases of the junction unmatched. The CDR3 has 15 residues. CDR3 amino acids: CASTQGQSSNQPQHF. The CDR3 nucleotides are TGTGCCAGCACTCAGGGACAGTCTAGCAATCAGCCCCAGCATTTT.

This chain links TRBV21-1 with TRBJ2-7; TRBD2, the D gene given by the table, was not confirmed from the DNA. TRBV21-1 is a pseudogene locus. CDR3 size: 15 residues. The DNA of the CDR3 is TGTGCCAGCTCCCAAACGGGGGGCGCGAGTTACGAGCAGTACTTC. Protein product: CASSQTGGASYEQYF.

This clone was seen just once. The chain employs TRBV4-1 and TRBJ2-1; 9 bases line up with TRBD2. Germline assignment: CDR1 MGHRA and CDR2 YSYEKL. J gave up 9 bases and V 4 bases, and 13 bases lay outside the gene matches. CDR3 length: 16 residues. The CDR3 protein is CASSRVPSGDWGEQFF. The CDR3 DNA follows: TGCGCCAGCAGCCGAGTGCCTAGCGGGGACTGGGGTGAGCAGTTCTTC.

This sequence joins TRBV30 and TRBJ1-1, with D perhaps matching TRBD1 (5 bases). Germline V gives CDR1 GTSNPN, CDR2 SVGIG (reference sequence). CDR3 length: 14 amino acids. Deletions cut 2 bases from V and 7 bases from J, with 17 bases between. The CDR3 here is CAWSKSRRGYEAFF. CDR3 bases: TGTGCCTGGAGTAAATCACGGAGGGGATATGAAGCTTTCTTT.

The rearrangement links TRBV19 to TRBJ2-3; possibly TRBD2 for D (5 bases). V lost 7 bases and J lost 0, with 8 bases in between. The CDR3 loop spans 13 amino acids. Per the germline V gene, CDR1 is LNHDA and CDR2 is SQIVND (reference sequence). CDR3 in amino acids: CASTSGSTDTQYF. In DNA, the CDR3 is TGTGCCAGTACGAGCGGTAGCACAGATACGCAGTATTTT.